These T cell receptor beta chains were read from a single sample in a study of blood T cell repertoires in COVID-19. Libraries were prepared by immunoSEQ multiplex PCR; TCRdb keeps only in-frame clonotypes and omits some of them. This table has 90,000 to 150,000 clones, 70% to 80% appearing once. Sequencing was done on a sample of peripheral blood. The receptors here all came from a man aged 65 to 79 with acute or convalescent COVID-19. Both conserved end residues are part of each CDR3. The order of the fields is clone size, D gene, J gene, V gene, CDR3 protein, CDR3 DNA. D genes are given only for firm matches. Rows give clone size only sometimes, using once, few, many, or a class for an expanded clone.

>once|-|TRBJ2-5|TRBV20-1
CSAVPQETQYF
TGCAGTGCCGTCCCCCAGGAGACCCAGTACTTC
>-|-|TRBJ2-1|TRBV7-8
CASSPWGRTLQNEQFF
TGTGCCAGCAGCCCCTGGGGCAGAACCTTACAGAATGAGCAGTTCTTC
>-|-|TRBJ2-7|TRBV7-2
CASSLAPRGQYEQYF
TGTGCCAGCAGCTTAGCCCCGCGGGGGCAGTACGAGCAGTACTTC
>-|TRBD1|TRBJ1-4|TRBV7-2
CASSLQPGQGDEKLFF
TGTGCCAGCAGCTTACAGCCGGGACAGGGCGATGAAAAACTGTTTTTT
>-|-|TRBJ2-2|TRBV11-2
CASSLFGEDTGELFF
TGTGCCAGCAGCTTGTTCGGGGAGGACACCGGGGAGCTGTTTTTT
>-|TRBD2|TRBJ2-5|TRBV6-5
CASSYSGLAVEETQYF
TGTGCCAGCAGTTACTCGGGGCTAGCGGTAGAAGAGACCCAGTACTTC
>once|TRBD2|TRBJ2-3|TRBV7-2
CASELAGKSDTQYF
TGTGCCAGTGAACTAGCGGGAAAGTCAGATACGCAGTATTTT
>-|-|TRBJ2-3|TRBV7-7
CASSPTGYGDTQYF
TGTGCCAGCAGCCCGACAGGTTACGGAGATACGCAGTATTTT
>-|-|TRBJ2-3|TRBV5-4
CASSLRVASGTDTQYF
TGTGCCAGCAGCCTCAGAGTAGCGAGCGGCACAGATACGCAGTATTTT
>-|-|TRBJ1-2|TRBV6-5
CASSYSRNGNYGYTF
TGTGCCAGCAGTTACTCGAGGAACGGAAACTATGGCTACACCTTC
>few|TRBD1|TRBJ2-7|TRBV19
CASGTGAYEQYF
TGTGCCAGCGGGACAGGGGCCTACGAGCAGTACTTC
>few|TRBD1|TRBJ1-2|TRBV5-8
CASSPRTGGYYGYTF
TGTGCCAGCAGCCCCCGGACAGGGGGGTACTATGGCTACACCTTC
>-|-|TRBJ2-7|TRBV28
CASSPLAFYEQYF
TGTGCCAGCAGTCCCCTAGCGTTTTACGAGCAGTACTTC
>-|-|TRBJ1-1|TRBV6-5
CASNGLGGNTEAFF
TGTGCCAGCAATGGATTGGGGGGGAACACTGAAGCTTTCTTT
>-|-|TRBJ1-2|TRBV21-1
CASSKLDRGYYGYTF
TGTGCCAGCAGCAAATTGGACAGGGGGTATTATGGCTACACCTTC
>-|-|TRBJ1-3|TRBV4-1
CASSQVREIPPSSGNTIYF
TGCGCCAGCAGTCAAGTGAGGGAGATCCCCCCGAGCTCTGGAAACACCATATATTTT
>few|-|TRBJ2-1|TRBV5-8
CASSFLGASYNEQFF
TGTGCCAGCAGCTTCCTCGGAGCCTCCTACAATGAGCAGTTCTTC
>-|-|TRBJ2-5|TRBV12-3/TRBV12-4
CASRRLVQETQYF
TGTGCCAGCAGACGACTAGTACAAGAGACCCAGTACTTC
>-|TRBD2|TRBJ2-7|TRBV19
CASSMRGTSGSYEQYF
TGTGCCAGTAGTATGAGGGGGACTAGCGGGAGCTACGAGCAGTACTTC
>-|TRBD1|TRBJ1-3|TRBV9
CASSAGQGLLGGNTIYF
TGTGCCAGCAGCGCCGGACAGGGCCTCCTCGGGGGAAACACCATATATTTT
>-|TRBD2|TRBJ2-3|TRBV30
CAWSLAGGGTDTQYF
TGTGCCTGGTCCCTAGCGGGGGGCGGAACAGATACGCAGTATTTT
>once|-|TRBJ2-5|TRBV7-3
CASSPTGLQETQYF
TGTGCCAGCAGCCCGACAGGCCTCCAAGAGACCCAGTACTTC
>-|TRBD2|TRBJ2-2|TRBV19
CAGSSGTNTGELFF
TGTGCCGGATCTAGCGGGACGAACACCGGGGAGCTGTTTTTT
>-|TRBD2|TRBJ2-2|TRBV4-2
CASSQGVTSGRRVAGELFF
TGTGCCAGCAGCCAAGGGGTGACTAGCGGGAGGCGAGTCGCCGGGGAGCTGTTTTTT
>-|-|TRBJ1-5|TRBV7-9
CASSPENQPQHF
TGTGCCAGCAGCCCAGAAAATCAGCCCCAGCATTTT
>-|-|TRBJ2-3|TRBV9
CASSVGALAPEGDTQYF
TGTGCCAGCAGCGTAGGGGCTCTAGCGCCCGAGGGAGATACGCAGTATTTT
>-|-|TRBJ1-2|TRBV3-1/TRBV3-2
CASSQDSRGHNYGYTF
TGTGCCAGCAGCCAAGATAGCAGGGGCCATAACTATGGCTACACCTTC
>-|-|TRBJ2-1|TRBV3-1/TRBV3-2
CASSQTGGINEQFF
TGTGCCAGCAGCCAAACCGGGGGTATTAATGAGCAGTTCTTC
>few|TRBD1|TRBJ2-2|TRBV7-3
CASSLGDRRTGELFF
TGTGCCAGCAGCTTAGGGGACAGGAGGACCGGGGAGCTGTTTTTT
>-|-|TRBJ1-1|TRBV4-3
CASSQAPNTEAFF
TGCGCCAGCAGCCAGGCACCGAACACTGAAGCTTTCTTT
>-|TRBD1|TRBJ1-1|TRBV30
CAWSELGGGTEAFF
TGTGCCTGGAGTGAACTAGGGGGCGGCACTGAAGCTTTCTTT
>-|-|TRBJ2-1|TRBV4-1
CASSHGDRDYNEQFF
TGCGCCAGCAGCCACGGGGATAGGGATTACAATGAGCAGTTCTTC
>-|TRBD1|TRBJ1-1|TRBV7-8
CASSLKTGGVTEAFF
TGTGCCAGCAGCTTGAAAACAGGGGGCGTCACTGAAGCTTTCTTT
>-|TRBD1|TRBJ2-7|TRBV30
CAWSTGGVYEQYF
TGTGCCTGGAGTACAGGGGGCGTCTACGAGCAGTACTTC
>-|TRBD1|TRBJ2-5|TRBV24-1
CATSDTRQGETQYF
TGTGCCACCAGTGATACCCGACAGGGGGAGACCCAGTACTTC
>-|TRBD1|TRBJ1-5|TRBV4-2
CASSQGDRGNQPQHF
TGTGCCAGCAGCCAAGGGGACAGGGGCAATCAGCCCCAGCATTTT
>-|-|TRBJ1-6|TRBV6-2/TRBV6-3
CASSTGHFTPLHF
TGTGCCAGCAGTACGGGACATTTCACACCCCTCCACTTT
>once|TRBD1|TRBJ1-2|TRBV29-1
CSVEAPPGQLYGYTF
TGCAGCGTTGAAGCCCCCCCGGGACAGCTCTATGGCTACACCTTC
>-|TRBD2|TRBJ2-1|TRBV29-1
CSVPERGGYNEQFF
TGCAGCGTTCCGGAGCGGGGGGGTTACAATGAGCAGTTCTTC
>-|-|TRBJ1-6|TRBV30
CAWSLLDTNSPLHF
TGTGCCTGGAGTCTTCTGGACACTAATTCACCCCTCCACTTT
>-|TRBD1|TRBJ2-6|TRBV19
CASSTGTGFFGANVLTF
TGTGCCAGTAGCACCGGGACAGGGTTCTTCGGGGCCAACGTCCTGACTTTC
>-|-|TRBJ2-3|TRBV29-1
CSVKGTDTQYF
TGCAGCGTTAAGGGGACAGATACGCAGTATTTT
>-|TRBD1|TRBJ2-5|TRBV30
CAWDEGQGKAQYF
TGTGCCTGGGACGAGGGACAGGGTAAGGCCCAGTACTTC
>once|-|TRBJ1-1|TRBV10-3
CAISERGTAEAFF
TGTGCCATCAGTGAGCGGGGGACCGCTGAAGCTTTCTTT
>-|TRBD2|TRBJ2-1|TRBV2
CASSMEASGGNEQFF
TGTGCCAGCAGTATGGAGGCTAGCGGGGGTAATGAGCAGTTCTTC
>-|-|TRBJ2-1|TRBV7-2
CASSPGLRGEQFF
TGTGCCAGCAGCCCGGGGCTTCGGGGGGAGCAGTTCTTC
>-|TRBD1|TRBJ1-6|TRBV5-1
CASSLEGASFNSPLHF
TGCGCCAGCAGCTTGGAGGGGGCCAGTTTTAATTCACCCCTCCACTTT
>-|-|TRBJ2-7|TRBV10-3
CAISESGQTAYEQYF
TGTGCCATCAGTGAGTCGGGGCAGACCGCCTACGAGCAGTACTTC
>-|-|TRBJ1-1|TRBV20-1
CSASGVQNTEAFF
TGCAGTGCTAGTGGCGTTCAGAACACTGAAGCTTTCTTT
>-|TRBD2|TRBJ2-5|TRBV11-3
CASSPGVKRETETQYF
TGTGCCAGCAGCCCGGGGGTTAAGCGGGAGACCGAGACCCAGTACTTC
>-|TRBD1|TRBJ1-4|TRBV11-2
CASSLGSGTGVNEKLFF
TGTGCCAGCAGCTTAGGTTCCGGGACAGGGGTTAATGAAAAACTGTTTTTT
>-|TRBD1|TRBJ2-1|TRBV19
CASTLGGRGKNEQFF
TGTGCCAGTACCCTAGGGGGCAGGGGGAAAAATGAGCAGTTCTTC
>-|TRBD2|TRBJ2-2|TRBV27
CASSIIAGASLGELFF
TGTGCCAGCAGTATTATAGCGGGGGCCTCCCTCGGGGAGCTGTTTTTT
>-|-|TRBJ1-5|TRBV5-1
CASSLGQGGGQPQHF
TGCGCCAGCAGCTTGGGGCAGGGCGGCGGTCAGCCCCAGCATTTT